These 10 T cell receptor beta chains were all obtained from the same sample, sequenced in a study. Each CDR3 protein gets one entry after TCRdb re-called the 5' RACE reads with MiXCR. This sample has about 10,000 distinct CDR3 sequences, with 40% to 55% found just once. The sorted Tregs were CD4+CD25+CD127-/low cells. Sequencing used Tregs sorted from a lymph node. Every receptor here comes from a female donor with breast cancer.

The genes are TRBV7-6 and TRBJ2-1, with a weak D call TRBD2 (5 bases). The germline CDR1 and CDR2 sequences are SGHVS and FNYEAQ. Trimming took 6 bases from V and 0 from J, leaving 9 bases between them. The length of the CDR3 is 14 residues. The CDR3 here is CASRPEGSYNEQFF. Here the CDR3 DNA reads TGTGCCAGCAGGCCTGAGGGCTCCTACAATGAGCAGTTCTTC.

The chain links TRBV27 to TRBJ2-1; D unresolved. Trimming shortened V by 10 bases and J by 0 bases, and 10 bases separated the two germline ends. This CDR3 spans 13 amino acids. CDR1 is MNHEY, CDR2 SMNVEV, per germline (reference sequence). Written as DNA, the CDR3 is TGTGCCACCCGCACCAGCTCCTACAATGAGCAGTTCTTC. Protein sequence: CATRTSSYNEQFF.

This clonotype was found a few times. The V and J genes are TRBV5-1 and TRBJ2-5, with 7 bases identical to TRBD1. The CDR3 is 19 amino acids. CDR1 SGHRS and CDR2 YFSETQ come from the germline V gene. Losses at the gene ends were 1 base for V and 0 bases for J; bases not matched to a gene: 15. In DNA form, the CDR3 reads TGCGCCAGCAGCTTGTCCCCAGGGGAGACAGGGCCGTACCAAGAGACCCAGTACTTC. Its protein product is CASSLSPGETGPYQETQYF.

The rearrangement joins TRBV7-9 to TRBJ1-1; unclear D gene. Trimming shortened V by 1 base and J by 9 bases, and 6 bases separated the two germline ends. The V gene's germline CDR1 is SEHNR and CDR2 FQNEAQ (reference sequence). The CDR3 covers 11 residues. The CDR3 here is CASSLGRKAFF. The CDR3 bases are TGTGCCAGCAGCTTAGGGAGGAAAGCTTTCTTT.

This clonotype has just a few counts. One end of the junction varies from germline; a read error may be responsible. DNA for the CDR3: TGTGCCAGCAGCCAAGGGGGGGCCTCCACAGATACGCAGTATTTT. It encodes CASSQGGASTDTQYF. V gene TRBV4-1 combines with J gene TRBJ2-3, with D possibly matching TRBD2 (7 bases). Germline-derived CDR1 and CDR2 are MGHRA and YSYEKL. CDR3 size: 15 residues.

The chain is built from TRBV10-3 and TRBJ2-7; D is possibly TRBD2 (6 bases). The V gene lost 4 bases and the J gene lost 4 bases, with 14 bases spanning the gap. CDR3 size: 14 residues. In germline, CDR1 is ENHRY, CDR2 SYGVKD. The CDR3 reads CAISGTNSQYEQYF. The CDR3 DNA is TGTGCCATCAGTGGGACTAACTCACAGTACGAGCAGTACTTC.

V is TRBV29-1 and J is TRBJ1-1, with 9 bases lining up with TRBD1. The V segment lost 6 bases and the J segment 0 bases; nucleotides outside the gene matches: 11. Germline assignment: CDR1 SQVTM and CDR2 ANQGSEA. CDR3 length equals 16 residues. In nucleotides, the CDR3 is TGCAGCGTCGAGACGACCGGACAGGGGTTGAACACTGAAGCTTTCTTT. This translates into CSVETTGQGLNTEAFF.

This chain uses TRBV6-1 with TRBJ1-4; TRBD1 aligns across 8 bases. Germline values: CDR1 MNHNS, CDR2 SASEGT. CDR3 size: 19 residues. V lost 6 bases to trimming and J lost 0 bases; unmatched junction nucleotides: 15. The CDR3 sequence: CASSPGQGQRYATNEKLFF. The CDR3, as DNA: TGTGCCAGCAGCCCCGGACAGGGTCAAAGATACGCAACTAATGAAAAACTGTTTTTT.

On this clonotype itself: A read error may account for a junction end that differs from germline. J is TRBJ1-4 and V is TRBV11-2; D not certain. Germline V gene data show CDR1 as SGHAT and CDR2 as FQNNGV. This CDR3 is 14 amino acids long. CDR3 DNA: TGTGCCAGCAGCGGGCCCCCGGGGAGGGAAAAACCGTTTTTT. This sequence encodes CASSGPPGREKPFF.

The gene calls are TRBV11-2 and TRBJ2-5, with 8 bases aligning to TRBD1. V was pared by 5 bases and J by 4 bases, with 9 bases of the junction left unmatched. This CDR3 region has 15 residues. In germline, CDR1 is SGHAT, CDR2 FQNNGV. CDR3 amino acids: CASSQYRGSGETQYF. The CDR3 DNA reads TGTGCCAGCAGCCAGTACAGGGGGTCTGGAGAGACCCAGTACTTC.